The present T cell receptor beta chain was sequenced within a study of blood T cell repertoires in COVID-19. Looking at the study overall: Acute and convalescent COVID-19 samples came from the United States, Italy and Spain. The analysed material was cDNA or gDNA that came from T cells, B-cell-depleted T cells, or PBMCs.

This clone is a singleton in its sample. Sequencing was performed with immunoSEQ multiplex PCR; in TCRdb, only in-frame clones are kept and a portion is missing. Among 95,000 to 150,000 clones listed, around 85% were seen once. The length of the CDR3 is 16 residues. The germline V gene has CDR1 MDHEN and CDR2 SYDVKM. The ends lost 5 bases at V and 2 bases at J; junction bases unmatched: 8. This chain joins TRBV28 and TRBJ2-3; 9 bases line up with TRBD1. Sequencing used peripheral blood. The TCR sequence derives from a woman of 80 years or more with COVID-19, enrolled during active disease. The CDR3 here is CASSLLGTGSTDTQYF. For the CDR3, the DNA is TGTGCCAGCAGTCTACTCGGGACAGGGTCCACAGATACGCAGTATTTT.